The next 30 T cell receptor beta chains were all read from a single sample in a study of T cells after yellow fever vaccination. TCRdb processed the 5' RACE reads anew with MiXCR; each CDR3 protein has one entry. Of just under 600,000 distinct CDR3 sequences detected, approximately 15% appear once; the ten largest clones hold more than 12%. The sequences come from PBMCs, collected on the day of the yellow fever booster vaccination. Source of these receptors: a man younger than 40 who received the YFV17D yellow fever vaccine.

The chain is built from TRBV7-8 and TRBJ1-1, with D tentatively TRBD1 (5 bases). The CDR3 contains 11 residues. The V end was cut by 4 bases, the J end by 8 bases, with 8 bases between. Germline CDR1 is SGHVS and CDR2 is FQNEAQ. The CDR3 loop reads CASSSQGEAFF. Here the CDR3 DNA reads TGTGCCAGCAGCTCTCAGGGAGAAGCTTTCTTT.

In the case of this clonotype: One end of the junction fails to match germline, which may point to a read error. The V and J genes are TRBV7-7 and TRBJ2-7, with 12 bases that match TRBD1. Germline loops: CDR1 SSHAT, CDR2 FNYEAQ (reference sequence). This CDR3 region has 18 residues. The CDR3 nucleotides are TGTGCTAGCAGCTTGGGACAGGGGGCACTAAACCCCTCCTACGAGCAGTACTTC. Residues: CASSLGQGALNPSYEQYF.

There are a few counts of this clonotype. This chain joins TRBV7-9 and TRBJ2-7; unclear D gene. Germline CDR1 is SEHNR and CDR2 is FQNEAQ (reference sequence). V was pared by 5 bases and J by 1 base, with 9 bases between. CDR3 length equals 13 residues. Written as DNA, the CDR3 is TGTGCCAGCAGCCCGGTGAAGTCCTACGAGCAGTACTTC. This encodes CASSPVKSYEQYF. The complete variable domain, with remaining parts taken from reference TRBV7-9 and TRBJ2-7, reads DTGVSQNPRHKITKRGQNVTFRCDPISEHNRLYWYRQTLGQGPEFLTYFQNEAQLEKSRLLSDRFSAERPKGSFSTLEIQRTEQGDSAMYLCASSPVKSYEQYFGPGTRLTVT.

The chain recombines TRBV20-1 with TRBJ2-5, with TRBD2 matching over 8 bases. The CDR3 totals 14 residues. With 4 bases clipped from V and 4 bases from J, the junction kept 8 bases outside the gene matches. CDR1 and CDR2 from the germline V gene are DFQATT and SNEGSKA (reference sequence). The CDR3 spells CSATLTAGGETQYF. CDR3 sequence (DNA): TGCAGTGCTACGCTTACGGCGGGAGGAGAGACCCAGTACTTC.

The J gene is TRBJ2-7, the V gene TRBV7-3, with D perhaps TRBD2 (5 bases). The CDR3 consists of 15 residues. From germline, CDR1 is SGHTA and CDR2 FQGTGA. V was cut by 1 base and J by 6 bases, with 16 bases left in between. Here the CDR3 DNA reads TGTGCCAGCAGCTTAATTAACAGCGGTTACTCCGAGCAGTACTTC. It translates to CASSLINSGYSEQYF.

This clonotype turned up a few times. V gene TRBV28 combines with J gene TRBJ2-4; TRBD2 is a possible D gene (9 bases). CDR3 length equals 15 residues. CDR1 and CDR2 (germline): MDHEN, SYDVKM. Trimming took off 7 bases at V and 5 bases at J, with 18 bases between the two ends. The CDR3 nucleotides are TGTGCCAGCACCCTAGCGGGACAGGCACAAAACATTCAGTACTTC. It specifies CASTLAGQAQNIQYF.

This clonotype showed up just a few times. This chain uses TRBV5-1 with TRBJ2-2, with 10 bases lining up with TRBD2. This CDR3 has 16 amino acids. Germline CDR1 reads SGHRS; CDR2 reads YFSETQ. V trimming: 1 base; J trimming: 4 bases; junction bases outside the gene matches: 4. The CDR3 DNA follows: TGCGCCAGCAGCTTGTCTAGCGGGAGTTTCACCGGGGAGCTGTTTTTT. Its protein is CASSLSSGSFTGELFF. Looking up the rest from reference TRBV5-1 and TRBJ2-2 gives the full variable domain: KAGVTQTPRYLIKTRGQQVTLSCSPISGHRSVSWYQQTPGQGLQFLFEYFSETQRNKGNFPGRFSGRQFSNSRSEMNVSTLELGDSALYLCASSLSSGSFTGELFFGEGSRLTVL.

As to this clonotype: A read error may produce the germline difference seen at one junction end. The rearrangement links TRBV20-1 to TRBJ2-1; TRBD2 is a possible D gene (5 bases). Germline loops: CDR1 DFQATT, CDR2 SNEGSKA (reference sequence). This CDR3 region has 16 residues. The CDR3 bases are TGCTGTGCTAGAGATGGCCCAAGCGGCTCCTACAATGAGCAGTTCTTC. It yields the protein CCARDGPSGSYNEQFF.

The chain employs TRBV27 and TRBJ1-2; the match to TRBD1 covers 9 bases. Germline CDR1 is MNHEY and CDR2 is SMNVEV (reference sequence). V trimming: 5 bases; J trimming: 4 bases; junction bases outside the gene matches: 5. The CDR3 has 14 amino acids. The CDR3 nucleotides read TGTGCCAGCAGTCGACAGGGGGGAGCCTATGGCTACACCTTC. This sequence encodes CASSRQGGAYGYTF.

This clonotype occurred a few times. The chain carries TRBV6-1 and TRBJ2-7; D remains ambiguous. Trimming stripped 6 bases from V and 0 bases from J, with 15 bases between. CDR1 is MNHNS and CDR2 is SASEGT in the germline V gene. This CDR3 is built from 15 residues. The CDR3 loop is CASSLDPQNSYEQYF. CDR3 DNA: TGTGCCAGCAGCTTGGACCCGCAAAACTCCTACGAGCAGTACTTC.

This clonotype was recorded a few times. V usage is TRBV12-3 or TRBV12-4 and J usage is TRBJ2-1; TRBD2 might be the D (6 bases). Trimming pared 3 bases from V and 7 bases from J, leaving 22 bases between. This CDR3 region has 17 residues. The CDR3 reads CASSFLTDYVIRNEQFF. CDR3 bases: TGTGCCAGCAGTTTCCTTACGGACTACGTGATCAGGAATGAGCAGTTCTTC.

There are a few counts of this clonotype. This chain's CDR3 is CASSAGRRSYEQYF. In DNA form, the CDR3 reads TGTGCCAGTAGTGCAGGTAGGAGGAGCTACGAGCAGTACTTC. The chain employs TRBV19 and TRBJ2-7; D is perhaps TRBD2 (5 bases). This CDR3 has 14 amino acids. Trimming removed 5 bases from V and 3 bases from J, with 14 bases in between. CDR1 is LNHDA and CDR2 is SQIVND in the germline V gene (reference sequence).

The sample holds many counts of this clonotype. The J gene is TRBJ2-7, the V gene TRBV4-2, with D possibly being TRBD1 or TRBD2 (6 bases each). V was trimmed by 3 bases and J by 0 bases, leaving 9 bases between them. Germline assignment: CDR1 LGHNA and CDR2 YNFKEQ. CDR3 length: 14 amino acids. CDR3 protein: CASSQGGGSYEQYF. The CDR3 nucleotides read TGTGCCAGCAGCCAGGGGGGCGGCTCCTACGAGCAGTACTTC.

This sequence joins TRBV5-1 and TRBJ2-7; the D gene is possibly TRBD1 (5 bases). This CDR3 is 15 amino acids long. CDR1 and CDR2 from the germline V gene are SGHRS and YFSETQ. V lost 4 bases, J lost 3 bases, and 17 bases lay in between. The CDR3 nucleotides read TGCGCCAGCAGCCCATCAGGGAAAACGGTCTACGAGCAGTACTTC. As protein: CASSPSGKTVYEQYF.

V usage is TRBV7-6 and J usage is TRBJ2-1; possibly TRBD2 for D (5 bases). Between the trimmed V and J ends, which lost 0 bases and 2 bases, there was a span of 11 bases. The CDR3 totals 16 residues. The germline V gene has CDR1 SGHVS and CDR2 FNYEAQ. CDR3 DNA sequence: TGTGCCAGCAGCTTAGCCCAGCGGCCCACCTACAATGAGCAGTTCTTC. It translates to CASSLAQRPTYNEQFF. The entire variable domain, with the rest obtained from reference TRBV7-6 and TRBJ2-1, is as follows: GAGVSQSPRYKVTKRGQDVALRCDPISGHVSLYWYRQALGQGPEFLTYFNYEAQQDKSGLPNDRFSAERPEGSISTLTIQRTEQRDSAMYRCASSLAQRPTYNEQFFGPGTRLTVL.

J is TRBJ2-7 and V is TRBV5-6; D gene unclear. CDR1 and CDR2 (germline): SGHDT, YYEEEE. The CDR3 totals 13 residues. Trimming removed 2 bases at V and 1 base at J, with 7 bases between. The CDR3 spells CASSFVTSYEQYF. The CDR3 nucleotides are TGTGCCAGCAGCTTCGTGACTTCCTACGAGCAGTACTTC.

This clonotype was seen more than once but under ten times. CDR3: CASSWTGGRETQYF. Written as DNA, the CDR3 is TGCGCCAGCAGCTGGACGGGGGGCCGAGAGACCCAGTACTTC. The V call is TRBV5-1, the J call TRBJ2-5, with D possibly TRBD2 on 7 matching bases. This CDR3 has 14 amino acids. The V end was cut by 3 bases, the J end by 4 bases, with 13 bases between. The V gene's germline CDR1 is SGHRS and CDR2 YFSETQ.

This clonotype was seen a handful of times. The chain links TRBV19 to TRBJ2-7; D is uncertain. The germline V gene encodes CDR1 LNHDA and CDR2 SQIVND (reference sequence). V was pared by 7 bases and J by 5 bases, with 18 bases between. This CDR3 has 14 amino acids. For the CDR3, the DNA is TGTGCCAGTATCAGCGCCGACATCTTTCACGAGCAGTACTTC. This gives the protein CASISADIFHEQYF.

This clonotype was detected ten times or more. This chain connects TRBV7-2 to TRBJ2-5; D gene ambiguous. This CDR3 is built from 14 residues. V was shortened by 1 base and J by 4 bases, with 10 bases between the two germline ends. Germline CDR1 SGHTA, CDR2 FQGNSA. The CDR3 bases are TGTGCCAGCAGCTTAGTACATAGTTCAGAGACCCAGTACTTC. This translates into CASSLVHSSETQYF.

Only a few counts were recorded for this clonotype. V and J are TRBV7-9 and TRBJ1-1; possible D gene TRBD1, 5 bases. Trimming removed 7 bases at V and 6 bases at J, with 9 bases between. The CDR3 loop spans 11 amino acids. In germline, CDR1 is SEHNR, CDR2 FQNEAQ (reference sequence). As DNA, the CDR3 is TGTGCCAGCAACCAGGGTTCTGAAGCTTTCTTT. Protein product: CASNQGSEAFF.

The V and J genes are TRBV20-1 and TRBJ2-1; TRBD2 matches 11 bases. Germline-derived CDR1 and CDR2 are DFQATT and SNEGSKA (reference sequence). J lost 8 bases, V lost 6 bases, and 12 bases had no gene match. The CDR3 consists of 15 residues. The CDR3 nucleotides read TGCAGTGCCATCCCACTAGCGGGAGATAAGGATGAGCAGTTCTTC. Its protein product is CSAIPLAGDKDEQFF.

This clonotype was observed a handful of times. This chain connects TRBV5-8 to TRBJ2-7, with D unresolved. The CDR3 has 17 residues. The V end lost 4 bases, the J end lost 4 bases, and 24 bases lay between the germline ends. Germline V gives CDR1 SGHTS, CDR2 YDEGEE. CDR3 in amino acids: CASSDTLGRDITYEQYF. CDR3 in DNA: TGTGCCAGCAGCGACACCCTTGGCAGAGACATTACGTACGAGCAGTACTTC.

This clonotype was counted only a few times. The chain employs TRBV7-2 and TRBJ1-1; D not certain. Trimming took off 0 bases at V and 0 bases at J, with 14 bases between the two ends. Germline V CDR1 and CDR2: SGHTA, FQGNSA. The CDR3 loop spans 17 amino acids. CDR3 DNA: TGTGCCAGCAGCTTAGCGGCAGGACTGCGCTTGAACACTGAAGCTTTCTTT. Protein: CASSLAAGLRLNTEAFF.

The chain carries TRBV5-1 and TRBJ1-1, with D tentatively TRBD1 (5 bases). Germline V lookup: CDR1 SGHRS, CDR2 YFSETQ. The CDR3 covers 14 residues. Between the trimmed V and J ends, which lost 2 bases and 11 bases, there was a span of 19 bases. CDR3 in amino acids: CASSLGTQAVRAFF. The CDR3 DNA follows: TGCGCCAGCAGCTTAGGGACGCAGGCTGTGCGGGCTTTCTTT.

The V and J genes are TRBV5-5 and TRBJ2-1; no clear D gene. The CDR3 has 16 residues. The germline CDR1 and CDR2 sequences are SGHKS and YYEKEE (reference sequence). V was cut by 0 bases and J by 5 bases, with 15 bases left in between. The CDR3 loop is CASSLDQPRDHNEQFF. CDR3 in DNA: TGTGCCAGCAGCTTGGACCAACCCAGAGACCACAATGAGCAGTTCTTC.

The genes are TRBV5-6 and TRBJ2-1, with a tentative D call TRBD2 (6 bases). Looked up from germline, CDR1 is SGHDT and CDR2 is YYEEEE. The CDR3 is 15 residues long. The germline V and J ends were trimmed by 4 bases and 5 bases, with 16 bases remaining between them. Written as DNA, the CDR3 is TGTGCCAGCAGCGAACCGGGGGAGTGGGACAATGAGCAGTTCTTC. Residues: CASSEPGEWDNEQFF. The full variable domain, in which reference TRBV5-6 and TRBJ2-1 provide the parts outside the CDR3, is DAGVTQSPTHLIKTRGQQVTLRCSPKSGHDTVSWYQQALGQGPQFIFQYYEEEERQRGNFPDRFSGHQFPNYSSELNVNALLLGDSALYLCASSEPGEWDNEQFFGPGTRLTVL.

A single count supports this clonotype. V gene TRBV4-2 combines with J gene TRBJ2-1; D possibly corresponds to TRBD1 (6 bases). Germline CDR1 reads LGHNA; CDR2 reads YNFKEQ. Trimming removed 4 bases at V and 0 bases at J, with 13 bases between. The CDR3 is 16 residues long. The CDR3 protein is CASSRNQGSSYNEQFF. CDR3 coding DNA: TGTGCCAGCAGCCGAAATCAGGGGAGCTCCTACAATGAGCAGTTCTTC.

At least ten counts were recorded for this clonotype. The chain joins TRBV18 to TRBJ2-6; 12 bases align to TRBD1. With 3 bases clipped from V and 1 base from J, the junction kept 7 bases outside the gene matches. Looked up from germline, CDR1 is KGHSH and CDR2 is LQKENI. The CDR3 is 19 residues long. The CDR3 is CASSPTTGQGASGANVLTF. CDR3 nucleotides: TGTGCCAGCTCACCCACGACGGGACAGGGGGCTTCTGGGGCCAACGTCCTGACTTTC. The full variable domain, completed using reference TRBV18 and TRBJ2-6, is NAGVMQNPRHLVRRRGQEARLRCSPMKGHSHVYWYRQLPEEGLKFMVYLQKENIIDESGMPKERFSAEFPKEGPSILRIQQVVRGDSAAYFCASSPTTGQGASGANVLTFGAGSRLTVL.

This clonotype was recorded a few times. Here the CDR3 reads CSARAGTVGQETQYF. The CDR3 DNA follows: TGCAGTGCTAGAGCCGGGACAGTAGGCCAAGAGACCCAGTACTTC. The V call is TRBV20-1, the J call TRBJ2-5, with 7 bases matching TRBD1. There are 15 residues in the CDR3. The germline CDR1 and CDR2 sequences are DFQATT and SNEGSKA (reference sequence). The J segment lost 1 base and the V segment lost 1 base, leaving 6 bases of the junction unmatched.

This clonotype came up a few times. The chain couples TRBV7-2 to TRBJ2-2; D not certain. The germline CDR1 and CDR2 sequences are SGHTA and FQGNSA. The CDR3 has 14 amino acids. The V and J ends lost 5 bases and 5 bases respectively, with 12 bases between them. The CDR3 here is CASSPRPGTGELFF. The CDR3 bases are TGTGCCAGCAGCCCTCGACCCGGGACCGGGGAGCTGTTTTTT.